The 2 T cell receptor beta chains presented below share a single source sample, sequenced in a study of blood T cell repertoires in COVID-19. The table came from immunoSEQ multiplex PCR; TCRdb's copy has only in-frame clones and leaves some out. The sample consists of about 36,000 clones, under 90% of them appearing once. What was sequenced was peripheral blood. These receptors were taken from a man aged 55 to 70 with COVID-19, enrolled during active disease.

The sample holds one count of this clone. The chain recombines TRBV3-1 (or the pseudogene TRBV3-2) with TRBJ1-2, with a possible D match to TRBD1 (5 bases). CDR1 is LGHDT and CDR2 is YNNKEL in the germline V gene (reference sequence). The CDR3 length is 14 residues. The germline V and J ends were trimmed by 1 base and 1 base, with 7 bases remaining between them. This CDR3 reads CASSQGGDNYGYTF. The CDR3 DNA reads as TGTGCCAGCAGCCAAGGGGGGGATAACTATGGCTACACCTTC.

The chain employs TRBV27 and TRBJ1-1; a possible D gene is TRBD1 (5 bases). Per germline, CDR1 MNHEY and CDR2 SMNVEV (reference sequence). CDR3 length equals 14 residues. V was trimmed by 5 bases and J by 8 bases, leaving 18 bases between them. DNA of the CDR3: TGTGCCAGCAGTCTCCACAGACAGACGAGAGAAGCTTTCTTT. Amino acid sequence: CASSLHRQTREAFF.